One and the same sample provided the 12 T cell receptor beta chains below, sequenced in a study of T-cell reconstitution after alpha-beta-depleted transplantation in children. Unique molecular identifiers were used to barcode this TCRbeta library. Using its own MiXCR run on the PCR reads, TCRdb lists one record per CDR3 protein. The sample has roughly 790,000 distinct CDR3 sequences, 15% to 20% seen once; the top ten hold roughly 5%. The specimen was PBMCs, mostly from graft donor cells, collected 360 days after TCRalphabeta/CD19-depleted stem cell transplant. Every receptor here comes from a male patient between 5 and 17 years old who had a stem cell transplant for acute lymphoblastic leukemia, so the T cells may come from the graft donor.

This clonotype was picked up a small number of times. This sequence joins TRBV18 and TRBJ2-7; 9 bases are shared with TRBD2. Germline CDR1 reads KGHSH; CDR2 reads LQKENI. The trim removed 0 bases at V and 4 bases at J, leaving 7 bases unmatched. The CDR3 has 16 amino acids. DNA for the CDR3: TGTGCCAGCTCACCACCGAATAGCGGGAGTAGGTACGAGCAGTACTTC. Protein sequence: CASSPPNSGSRYEQYF. The complete variable domain, with remaining parts taken from reference TRBV18 and TRBJ2-7, reads NAGVMQNPRHLVRRRGQEARLRCSPMKGHSHVYWYRQLPEEGLKFMVYLQKENIIDESGMPKERFSAEFPKEGPSILRIQQVVRGDSAAYFCASSPPNSGSRYEQYFGPGTRLTVT.

CDR3 residues: CSASLPAQSSYEQYF. The CDR3 DNA follows: TGCAGTGCTAGTCTCCCGGCCCAGAGCTCCTACGAGCAGTACTTC. This chain uses TRBV20-1 with TRBJ2-7; D ambiguous. Germline loops: CDR1 DFQATT, CDR2 SNEGSKA (reference sequence). V lost 3 bases and J lost 0, with 15 bases in between. This CDR3 has 15 amino acids.

The chain links TRBV5-1 to TRBJ2-3; D is undetermined. This CDR3 spans 15 amino acids. Trimming left V 2 bases short and J 2 bases short, with 12 bases between. CDR1 and CDR2 (germline): SGHRS, YFSETQ. CDR3 nucleotides: TGCGCCAGCAGCTTCGGCCGCGCTCACACAGATACGCAGTATTTT. It is translated as CASSFGRAHTDTQYF.

This chain joins TRBV6-1 and TRBJ2-5, with 15 bases identical to TRBD2. Germline CDR1 reads MNHNS; CDR2 reads SASEGT. The CDR3 spans 15 residues. V lost 8 bases, J lost 5 bases, and 6 bases stayed unmatched. The CDR3 spells CASGTSGRKWETQYF. Here the CDR3 DNA reads TGTGCCAGCGGGACTAGCGGGAGGAAGTGGGAGACCCAGTACTTC.

The J gene is TRBJ2-1, the V gene TRBV7-6; possible D gene TRBD2, 6 bases. The CDR3 runs to 18 residues. V was trimmed by 0 bases and J by 2 bases, leaving 17 bases between them. Germline V CDR1 and CDR2: SGHVS, FNYEAQ. CDR3 nucleotides: TGTGCCAGCAGCTTAGCATTAAAGGGACTCCTACCCTACAATGAGCAGTTCTTC. Its protein is CASSLALKGLLPYNEQFF.

In its sample, this clonotype was seen a few times. The gene calls are TRBV7-6 and TRBJ2-2; no clear D gene. The germline CDR1 and CDR2 sequences are SGHVS and FNYEAQ. There are 15 residues in the CDR3. The V and J ends lost 11 bases and 6 bases respectively, with 22 bases between them. The CDR3 DNA sequence: TGTGCCGGGGTTCAGTTCTCAAGCCCCGCCGGGGAGCTGTTTTTT. This gives the protein CAGVQFSSPAGELFF.

V usage is TRBV4-1 and J usage is TRBJ2-3; the D gene is possibly TRBD1 (6 bases). Trimming cost V 8 bases and J 9 bases, with 15 bases left between them. CDR1 is MGHRA and CDR2 is YSYEKL in the germline V gene. CDR3 length equals 12 residues. The DNA for the CDR3 is TGCGCCAGCGGGGAACAGGGCGGGACGCAGTATTTT. Amino acid sequence: CASGEQGGTQYF.

The rearrangement uses TRBV10-2 and TRBJ2-7; 9 nucleotides agree with TRBD1. V shed 6 bases, J shed 6 bases, and the junction held 9 bases outside the gene matches. CDR1 and CDR2 (germline): WSHSY, SAAADI. CDR3 size: 14 residues. DNA of the CDR3: TGCGCCAGCAGGCACACCGGGACAGGGTCCGAGCAGTACTTC. This encodes CASRHTGTGSEQYF.

This clonotype was observed a handful of times. The chain carries TRBV10-3 and TRBJ2-1; D possibly corresponds to TRBD2 (6 bases). CDR3 length: 13 amino acids. Deletions cut 9 bases from V and 2 bases from J, with 11 bases between. Germline lookup yields CDR1 ENHRY and CDR2 SYGVKD. CDR3 protein: CAIRRAAYNEQFF. CDR3 sequence (DNA): TGTGCCATAAGGAGGGCCGCCTACAATGAGCAGTTCTTC.

This clonotype was counted between two and nine times. The chain couples TRBV27 to TRBJ2-2; TRBD1 matches 7 bases. V lost 6 bases to trimming and J lost 5 bases; unmatched junction nucleotides: 12. CDR3 length: 16 amino acids. The V gene's germline CDR1 is MNHEY and CDR2 SMNVEV (reference sequence). In nucleotides, the CDR3 is TGTGCCAGCAGATCTAACAGGGGAACTCGGACCGGGGAGCTGTTTTTT. It yields the protein CASRSNRGTRTGELFF.

This clonotype has only one observation. The V call is TRBV7-6, the J call TRBJ2-5, with 7 positions matching TRBD2. CDR1 and CDR2 (germline): SGHVS, FNYEAQ. CDR3 length: 14 residues. With 0 bases clipped from V and 5 bases from J, the junction kept 3 bases outside the gene matches. Here the CDR3 reads CASSLAGGTETQYF. The CDR3 nucleotides read TGTGCCAGCAGCTTAGCGGGAGGGACTGAGACCCAGTACTTC.

CDR3 residues: CASSNHRTTNEKLFF. CDR3 nucleotide sequence: TGTGCCAGCAGCAACCACCGAACAACTAATGAAAAACTGTTTTTT. The chain has TRBV7-9 and TRBJ1-4; D gene unclear. CDR3 size: 15 residues. V was shortened by 5 bases and J by 0 bases, with 10 bases between the two germline ends. CDR1 and CDR2 (germline): SEHNR, FQNEAQ (reference sequence).